This is a list of T cell receptor beta chains from one sample in a study of blood T cell repertoires in COVID-19. Clones were sequenced by immunoSEQ multiplex PCR, and TCRdb holds only the in-frame ones, with some missing. The sample consists of some 670,000 clones, 85% to 90% of them appearing once. The specimen sequenced was peripheral blood. The receptors were sampled from a woman aged 18 to 35 with acute or convalescent COVID-19. CDR3s include the opening cysteine and the closing phenylalanine or tryptophan. The D gene is left open where the match is weak. Not all rows give a size; the values are once, few, many and, for expanded clones, a class.

d_gene,v_gene,j_gene,abundance,len,CDR3aa,CDR3nt
-,TRBV27,TRBJ1-6,-,15,CASSLRSSYNSPLHF,TGTGCCAGCAGTTTACGATCGAGTTATAATTCACCCCTCCACTTT
-,TRBV10-3,TRBJ2-2,once,15,CAISDQVMNTGELFF,TGTGCCATCAGTGACCAGGTCATGAACACCGGGGAGCTGTTTTTT
TRBD2,TRBV5-4,TRBJ2-5,-,16,CASSRSLAGGQETQYF,TGTGCCAGCAGCCGGAGCTTAGCGGGGGGGCAAGAGACCCAGTACTTC
TRBD2,TRBV10-3,TRBJ2-2,-,17,CAITPSGGPSGTGELFF,TGTGCCATCACGCCTAGCGGGGGGCCTTCGGGCACCGGGGAGCTGTTTTTT
-,TRBV4-1,TRBJ1-1,once,17,CASSETRVGGRDTEAFF,TGCGCCAGCAGCGAAACCCGAGTAGGGGGACGGGACACTGAAGCTTTCTTT
-,TRBV7-2,TRBJ1-6,-,14,CASSLRQDNSPLHF,TGTGCCAGCAGCTTACGCCAGGATAATTCACCCCTCCACTTT
TRBD1,TRBV6-5,TRBJ2-7,-,15,CASSPLRTGPYEQYF,TGTGCCAGCAGTCCGCTCCGGACAGGCCCCTACGAGCAGTACTTC
TRBD1,TRBV4-2,TRBJ1-2,-,16,CASSQSGQGESYGYTF,TGTGCCAGCAGCCAGAGCGGACAGGGGGAAAGCTATGGCTACACCTTC
TRBD1,TRBV7-3,TRBJ2-1,-,17,CASSLKPGGQGAGEQFF,TGTGCCAGCAGCTTAAAGCCCGGTGGACAGGGGGCCGGTGAGCAGTTCTTC
TRBD1,TRBV28,TRBJ1-5,-,16,CASSSGGAGGNQPQHF,TGTGCCAGCAGCTCCGGAGGGGCAGGGGGAAATCAGCCCCAGCATTTT
-,TRBV28,TRBJ2-7,-,15,CASSALFGTNYEQYF,TGTGCCAGCAGTGCCCTGTTCGGGACAAACTACGAGCAGTACTTC
TRBD1,TRBV2,TRBJ1-1,-,15,CASSDRGPMNTEAFF,TGTGCCAGCAGCGACAGGGGCCCCATGAACACTGAAGCTTTCTTT
TRBD1,TRBV10-3,TRBJ1-2,-,15,CAISGGTALNYGYTF,TGTGCCATCAGTGGAGGGACAGCTCTTAACTATGGCTACACCTTC
-,TRBV27,TRBJ1-6,-,18,CASSFRTVPSSYNSPLHF,TGTGCCAGCAGTTTCAGGACAGTGCCCAGTTCCTATAATTCACCCCTCCACTTT
-,TRBV7-6,TRBJ2-7,few,14,CASSLASAGYEQYF,TGTGCCAGCAGCTTAGCTTCGGCAGGTTACGAGCAGTACTTC
-,TRBV10-3,TRBJ2-4,-,18,CAISEGAQTRSAKNIQYF,TGTGCCATCAGTGAAGGGGCCCAAACGAGATCAGCCAAAAACATTCAGTACTTC
-,TRBV6-5,TRBJ1-2,-,14,CASSYSRRGYGYTF,TGTGCCAGCAGTTACTCGCGCAGGGGTTACGGCTACACCTTC